A selection of T cell receptor beta chains follows, all from one sample in a study of response to subunit inactivated influenza vaccine. TCRdb called the RT-PCR reads again in MiXCR, with one record for every CDR3 protein. The sample includes about 650,000 distinct CDR3 sequences, 15% to 19% of them seen just once. The source material was PBMCs from blood, sampled roughly 12 days after vaccination. These receptors all stem from a man aged 45-60 years who received an inactivated influenza vaccine. The CDR3 runs from the conserved cysteine through the conserved F or W. A D gene is named only where the DNA matches it firmly. Clone sizes are given selectively: once, few, many, or a class where the clone is expanded.

clone size	V gene	D gene	J gene	CDR3 protein	CDR3 DNA
few	TRBV12-3/TRBV12-4	.	TRBJ2-4	CASSLAPSSAKNIQYF	TGTGCCAGCAGTTTAGCCCCTTCATCGGCCAAAAACATTCAGTACTTC
.	TRBV20-1	.	TRBJ2-5	CSARDWGVTQYF	TGCAGTGCTAGAGATTGGGGGGTCACCCAGTACTTC
few	TRBV28	.	TRBJ2-7	CASSLFLGNHLRQYF	TGTGCCAGCAGTTTATTTTTGGGAAACCATCTACGGCAGTACTTC
few	TRBV7-2	.	TRBJ2-2	CASSLPPGAGELFF	TGTGCCAGCAGCTTACCTCCGGGAGCCGGGGAGCTGTTTTTT
.	TRBV6-1	TRBD2	TRBJ2-1	CASSSGLADVEQFF	TGTGCCAGCAGCTCGGGACTAGCGGACGTTGAGCAGTTCTTC
.	TRBV5-1	TRBD2	TRBJ2-2	CASSLARMTSGAGELFF	TGCGCCAGCAGCTTGGCTCGAATGACTAGCGGAGCCGGGGAGCTGTTTTTT
few	TRBV4-1	.	TRBJ2-5	CASSQRERETQYF	TGCGCCAGCAGCCAACGGGAGCGAGAGACCCAGTACTTC
.	TRBV12-3/TRBV12-4	TRBD1	TRBJ1-2	CASSWGQGWVFYGYTF	TGTGCCAGCAGTTGGGGACAGGGTTGGGTCTTCTACGGCTACACCTTC
few	TRBV5-1	.	TRBJ1-2	CASSGSRRTGKDYGYTF	TGCGCCAGCAGCGGATCCAGGAGGACGGGGAAGGACTATGGCTACACCTTC
.	TRBV15	TRBD1	TRBJ2-1	CATSRDRGQGAFNEQFF	TGTGCCACCAGCAGAGATCGGGGACAGGGGGCCTTCAATGAGCAGTTCTTC
.	TRBV20-1	.	TRBJ1-2	CSARDLRDQTYGYTF	TGCAGTGCTAGAGATCTCCGGGACCAAACATATGGCTACACCTTC
few	TRBV20-1	.	TRBJ2-1	CSASQTSNEQFF	TGCAGTGCTAGTCAAACCTCCAATGAGCAGTTCTTC
few	TRBV5-1	.	TRBJ2-3	CASSLGTRTDTQYF	TGCGCCAGCAGCCTTGGGACACGAACAGATACGCAGTATTTT
.	TRBV28	TRBD2	TRBJ2-2	CASRTRTSVGTGELFF	TGTGCCAGCCGAACCCGGACTAGCGTCGGCACCGGGGAGCTGTTTTTT
few	TRBV10-3	TRBD1	TRBJ2-1	CAIRDGQGTNEQFF	TGTGCCATCAGGGATGGACAGGGTACCAATGAGCAGTTCTTC
.	TRBV4-1	.	TRBJ2-7	CASSQVLTGTYEQYF	TGCGCCAGCAGCCAAGTGTTAACAGGGACCTACGAGCAGTACTTC
.	TRBV12-3/TRBV12-4	TRBD2	TRBJ2-1	CASSAQGVLAGGDEQFF	TGTGCCAGCAGCGCCCAGGGTGTTCTAGCGGGTGGAGATGAGCAGTTCTTC
many	TRBV6-1	.	TRBJ2-7	CATTSDTSREQYF	TGTGCCACGACCTCTGACACATCCAGAGAGCAGTACTTC
few	TRBV18	.	TRBJ1-2	CASLHTKGTYGYTF	TGTGCCAGCCTTCACACGAAGGGAACCTATGGCTACACCTTC
few	TRBV12-3/TRBV12-4	.	TRBJ2-2	CASTLRGRELFF	TGTGCCAGCACCTTGAGGGGTCGGGAGCTGTTTTTT
.	TRBV12-3/TRBV12-4	.	TRBJ1-1	CASSFLRQGGEAFF	TGTGCCAGCAGTTTTCTACGGCAGGGTGGTGAAGCTTTCTTT
.	TRBV28	TRBD1	TRBJ2-7	CASGGPGQGIYEQYF	TGTGCCAGCGGGGGACCGGGACAGGGTATCTACGAGCAGTACTTC
.	TRBV5-1	.	TRBJ2-1	CASSRGGDSYNEQFF	TGCGCCAGCAGCCGGGGCGGGGACTCCTACAATGAGCAGTTCTTC
.	TRBV7-9	TRBD1	TRBJ1-6	CASSLAGTAALHF	TGTGCCAGCAGCTTAGCAGGGACAGCGGCCCTCCACTTT
few	TRBV20-1	.	TRBJ1-2	CSATGLYGYTF	TGCAGTGCTACAGGGCTTTATGGCTACACCTTC
.	TRBV29-1	.	TRBJ2-1	CSVEGRASYNEQFF	TGCAGCGTTGAAGGTAGAGCCTCCTACAATGAGCAGTTCTTC
.	TRBV7-9	TRBD2	TRBJ2-5	CASSRSVSAGGGVTQYF	TGTGCCAGCAGTCGAAGCGTTTCCGCGGGAGGAGGTGTAACCCAGTACTTC
few	TRBV7-9	.	TRBJ2-1	CASSPDRYSYNEQFF	TGTGCCAGCAGCCCCGACCGCTATTCCTACAATGAGCAGTTCTTC
.	TRBV20-1	.	TRBJ1-5	CSAREQGESNQPQHF	TGCAGTGCTAGAGAACAGGGTGAGAGCAATCAGCCCCAGCATTTT
.	TRBV9	.	TRBJ2-3	CASSTEVADTQYF	TGTGCCAGCAGCACGGAGGTTGCAGATACGCAGTATTTT
many	TRBV12-3/TRBV12-4	.	TRBJ1-1	CASCPTPLVEAFF	TGTGCCAGCTGCCCAACACCCCTGGTTGAAGCTTTCTTT
few	TRBV7-2	.	TRBJ2-7	CASSIDIEQYF	TGTGCCAGCAGCATAGACATCGAGCAGTACTTC
.	TRBV20-1	.	TRBJ2-7	CSAWDNGQYF	TGCAGTGCCTGGGATAACGGGCAGTACTTC
.	TRBV19	TRBD2	TRBJ2-5	CASSIGTSGNGETQYF	TGTGCCAGTAGTATAGGGACTAGCGGGAATGGAGAGACCCAGTACTTC
few	TRBV15	.	TRBJ2-2	CATSRSPTANTGELFF	TGTGCCACCAGCAGGTCACCGACAGCGAACACCGGGGAGCTGTTTTTT
few	TRBV6-1	.	TRBJ1-5	CASSARTSVNQPQHF	TGTGCCAGCAGTGCTCGCACATCAGTCAATCAGCCCCAGCATTTT
.	TRBV5-1	.	TRBJ1-2	CASSLGTSNYGYTF	TGCGCCAGCAGCTTGGGGACATCTAACTATGGCTACACCTTC
many	TRBV7-2	.	TRBJ2-7	CASSFSGPIYEQYF	TGTGCCAGCAGCTTCTCAGGACCTATCTACGAGCAGTACTTC
.	TRBV7-2	TRBD2	TRBJ2-1	CASSLGLGGHNEQFF	TGTGCCAGCAGCCTGGGACTAGGGGGTCACAATGAGCAGTTCTTC
few	TRBV4-2	TRBD1	TRBJ1-4	CASSQDETGGNEKLFF	TGTGCCAGCAGCCAAGATGAGACAGGGGGGAATGAAAAACTGTTTTTT
.	TRBV4-2	.	TRBJ2-1	CASSQDQGQEQFF	TGTGCCAGCAGCCAAGATCAAGGGCAGGAGCAGTTCTTC
few	TRBV4-1	TRBD2	TRBJ2-1	CASSQGTSGIEQFF	TGCGCCAGCAGCCAGGGGACTAGCGGGATTGAGCAGTTCTTC
.	TRBV6-5	.	TRBJ2-7	CASSYSAGEDPLPYEQYF	TGTGCCAGCAGTTACTCCGCAGGGGAAGACCCCCTACCCTACGAGCAGTACTTC
few	TRBV7-9	.	TRBJ2-1	CASSLGGGAEQFF	TGTGCCAGCAGCTTAGGGGGCGGGGCTGAGCAGTTCTTC
.	TRBV7-6	TRBD2	TRBJ2-1	CASSPRLAGENNEQFF	TGTGCCAGCAGCCCAAGACTAGCGGGGGAAAACAATGAGCAGTTCTTC
.	TRBV25-1	.	TRBJ1-2	CASSDYRAVNGYTF	TGTGCCAGCAGTGACTACAGGGCTGTAAATGGCTACACCTTC
.	TRBV6-2/TRBV6-3	TRBD1	TRBJ2-7	CASNQHGTAYEQYF	TGTGCCAGCAACCAGCATGGGACAGCCTACGAGCAGTACTTC
many	TRBV9	TRBD2	TRBJ2-1	CASSPPSGGYNEQFF	TGTGCCAGCAGCCCTCCTAGCGGGGGGTACAATGAGCAGTTCTTC
.	TRBV5-1	.	TRBJ2-5	CASREREKETQYF	TGCGCCAGCAGAGAACGGGAGAAGGAGACCCAGTACTTC
few	TRBV7-2	.	TRBJ2-4	CASSGQTLAKNIQYF	TGTGCCAGCAGTGGACAGACGCTAGCCAAAAACATTCAGTACTTC
.	TRBV29-1	.	TRBJ2-3	CSVDRGSSTDTQYF	TGCAGCGTGGACCGCGGTTCTAGCACAGATACGCAGTATTTT
few	TRBV5-1	.	TRBJ2-1	CASSKESGFEQFF	TGCGCCAGCAGCAAGGAGTCGGGGTTTGAGCAGTTCTTC
.	TRBV20-1	.	TRBJ1-4	CSARRTAATNEKLFF	TGCAGTGCTAGAAGGACAGCAGCAACTAATGAAAAACTGTTTTTT
.	TRBV10-3	.	TRBJ1-1	CAISERWQRNTEAFF	TGTGCCATCAGTGAGCGGTGGCAGAGGAACACTGAAGCTTTCTTT
.	TRBV5-6	.	TRBJ2-3	CASSLGGIVTQYF	TGTGCCAGCAGCTTGGGGGGAATTGTTACGCAGTATTTT
few	TRBV20-1	.	TRBJ2-5	CSAPTGWQETQYF	TGCAGTGCACCAACAGGGTGGCAAGAGACCCAGTACTTC
.	TRBV4-2	TRBD1	TRBJ2-2	CASSQGTGVGELFF	TGTGCCAGCAGCCAAGGGACAGGGGTCGGGGAGCTGTTTTTT
.	TRBV18	TRBD1	TRBJ2-6	CASSPTMTGVSSGANVLTF	TGTGCCAGCTCACCCACCATGACAGGGGTGAGCTCTGGGGCCAACGTCCTGACTTTC
few	TRBV4-2	.	TRBJ1-6	CASSRTVGDSPLHF	TGTGCCAGCAGCCGAACCGTGGGCGATTCACCCCTCCACTTT